The T cell receptor beta chain described here comes from a study of shared clonotypes between healthy human individuals. Germline lookup yields CDR1 MNHEY and CDR2 SMNVEV (reference sequence). J was trimmed by 5 bases and V by 4 bases; bases with no gene match: 7. The CDR3 is 14 residues long. Study-wide findings and caveats: Sampling included only blood; tissue repertoires likely differ.

Deep-level settings were used for running the assay. The authors split each subset's genomic DNA evenly across several immunoSEQ plates. Using immunoSEQ multiplex PCR, the repertoire was profiled, and TCRdb retains in-frame clones only, with some absent. The data contain some 1 million clones, approximately 70% of them singletons. In regard to this clone: Its antigen remains unknown.

This chain joins TRBV27 and TRBJ1-2; 7 nucleotides line up with TRBD1. The sequenced material came from memory CD4+ T cells sorted from blood. The subset was: CD45RA-negative fraction. This clonotype was sampled from a man younger than 30 in good health. CDR3 DNA sequence: TGTGCCAGCAGTTCCCGAGGGACAGCTTATGGCTACACCTTC. It encodes CASSSRGTAYGYTF.